Below, one TCR beta chain is given with its context. Its antigen is unidentified. The record originates from a study of radiotherapy plus CTLA-4 blockade in lung cancer. Study summary: Disease control reached approximately 30%, with objective responses in around 20%. Study-wide results and caveats: An expansion of tumor-derived TCR clones occurred in blood after radiotherapy plus ipilimumab. Response was reportedly best predicted by early blood T cell clone dynamics, with interferon-beta.

Clones were read by immunoSEQ multiplex PCR, and TCRdb kept only the in-frame ones, dropping some. The sample carries 90,000 to 100,000 clones, roughly 80% recorded once. Focal radiation with ipilimumab CTLA-4 blockade was given to patients with chemo-refractory metastatic non-small-cell lung cancer. The V gene end was trimmed by 5 bases and the J gene end by 1 base; junction bases not matched to a gene: 5. CDR1 SGDLS and CDR2 YYNGEE come from the germline V gene. CDR3 length equals 15 residues. The genes are TRBV9 and TRBJ2-2, with TRBD1 matching over 7 bases. Specimen: peripheral blood, collected from a patient treated with radiotherapy plus ipilimumab. The TCR was taken from a human donor with non-small cell lung cancer that progressed on radiotherapy plus ipilimumab. For the CDR3, the DNA is TGTGCCAGCAGTGCCGGGACAGTGAACACCGGGGAGCTGTTTTTT. This encodes CASSAGTVNTGELFF.